Below, 17 T cell receptor beta chains from the same sample are listed, as sequenced in a study of cytomegalovirus exposure and HLA in healthy donors. Primers included in the PCR were 60 Vbeta and 13 Jbeta primers. Only in-frame clones appear in the TCRdb table, and some are missing; sequencing was by immunoSEQ multiplex PCR. Its clone listing holds about 58,000 clones. The sequencing input was PBMCs. The receptor set was obtained from a woman younger than 30 in good health and CMV-seronegative.

V gene TRBV18 combines with J gene TRBJ2-1; maybe TRBD2 (6 bases). V was pared by 2 bases and J by 6 bases, with 11 bases between. The CDR3 runs to 14 residues. Germline V CDR1 and CDR2: KGHSH, LQKENI. This CDR3 is CASSPGLAPNEQFF. In nucleotides, the CDR3 is TGTGCCAGCTCACCAGGGCTAGCGCCCAATGAGCAGTTCTTC.

The chain has TRBV5-1 and TRBJ1-2, with D perhaps matching TRBD1 (5 bases). This CDR3 is built from 14 residues. V was clipped by 4 bases and J by 2 bases, with 12 bases between them. CDR1 and CDR2 (germline): SGHRS, YFSETQ. The DNA for the CDR3 is TGCGCCAGCAGCACCCAGGACACGAACTATGGCTACACCTTC. This codes for CASSTQDTNYGYTF.

This chain links TRBV11-1 with TRBJ2-1; D ambiguous. The CDR3 extends over 14 amino acids. The V gene's germline CDR1 is SGHAT and CDR2 FQDESV (reference sequence). V gave up 3 bases and J gave up 5 bases, with 11 bases separating them. The CDR3 sequence: CASSLRYRHNEQFF. CDR3 DNA sequence: TGTGCCAGCAGCTTGAGGTATAGGCACAATGAGCAGTTCTTC.

J is TRBJ2-1 and V is TRBV5-4; the match to TRBD2 covers 8 bases. Germline V gives CDR1 SGHNT, CDR2 YYREEE (reference sequence). Unmatched junction bases numbered 8, after V lost 1 base and J lost 8 bases. The CDR3 contains 15 residues. CDR3 amino acids: CASSLRTSGLDEQFF. The CDR3 DNA reads as TGTGCCAGCAGCTTGCGAACTAGCGGCTTGGATGAGCAGTTCTTC.

The V and J genes are TRBV28 and TRBJ2-2; tentatively, D is TRBD1 (6 bases). The CDR3 contains 13 residues. Germline-derived CDR1 and CDR2 are MDHEN and SYDVKM. With 5 bases removed from V and 7 bases from J, the gap between germline ends came to 11 bases. CDR3 in amino acids: CASSLTGYGELFF. In DNA, the CDR3 is TGTGCCAGCAGTCTGACAGGTTACGGGGAGCTGTTTTTT. The full variable domain, in which reference TRBV28 and TRBJ2-2 provide the parts outside the CDR3, is DVKVTQSSRYLVKRTGEKVFLECVQDMDHENMFWYRQDPGLGLRLIYFSYDVKMKEKGDIPEGYSVSREKKERFSLILESASTNQTSMYLCASSLTGYGELFFGEGSRLTVL.

The chain employs TRBV7-7 and TRBJ2-1; 9 positions agree with TRBD1. Germline V gene lookup returns CDR1 SSHAT and CDR2 FNYEAQ (reference sequence). The CDR3 loop spans 15 amino acids. The J segment lost 2 bases and the V segment lost 1 base, leaving 0 bases of the junction unmatched. CDR3 in DNA: TGTGCCAGCAGCTTAGGACAGGGGGCCTACAATGAGCAGTTCTTC. Encoded protein: CASSLGQGAYNEQFF.

The chain couples TRBV4-2 to TRBJ2-3; the match to TRBD2 covers 8 bases. The trim removed 1 base at V and 0 bases at J, leaving 12 bases unmatched. The CDR3 sequence is 19 residues long. Germline V lookup: CDR1 LGHNA, CDR2 YNFKEQ. CDR3 region: CASSQGPGYAGGSTDTQYF. CDR3 in DNA: TGTGCCAGCAGCCAAGGTCCGGGCTACGCGGGGGGAAGCACAGATACGCAGTATTTT.

This chain connects TRBV5-6 to TRBJ1-1, with TRBD1 as a possible D gene (5 bases). The V gene lost 0 bases and the J gene lost 8 bases, with 14 bases spanning the gap. Germline V gene lookup returns CDR1 SGHDT and CDR2 YYEEEE. The CDR3 covers 14 residues. CDR3 DNA sequence: TGTGCCAGCAGCTTGGAGTACAGGATGACCGAAGCTTTCTTT. It codes for CASSLEYRMTEAFF.

The V call is TRBV6-4, the J call TRBJ2-6; weak D call: TRBD2 (6 bases). The CDR3 sequence is 16 residues long. Germline CDR1 is MRHNA and CDR2 is SNTAGT. Trimming cost V 3 bases and J 0 bases, with 9 bases left between them. CDR3 protein: CASSEEGSSGANVLTF. CDR3 sequence (DNA): TGTGCCAGCAGTGAGGAGGGGAGCTCTGGGGCCAACGTCCTGACTTTC.

This chain connects TRBV5-6 to TRBJ2-1; no firm D call. This CDR3 contains 15 residues. Trimming took off 3 bases at V and 0 bases at J, with 10 bases between the two ends. The V gene's germline CDR1 is SGHDT and CDR2 YYEEEE. The CDR3 DNA is TGTGCCAGCAGCTATGGCGGAAGCTCCTACAATGAGCAGTTCTTC. Translating it yields CASSYGGSSYNEQFF.

CDR3 in amino acids: CASSLDSWNTEAFF. Written as DNA, the CDR3 is TGCGCCAGCAGCTTGGACAGCTGGAACACTGAAGCTTTCTTT. The J gene is TRBJ1-1, the V gene TRBV5-1, with D unresolved. Trimming removed 0 bases at V and 1 base at J, with 7 bases between. The CDR3 sequence is 14 residues long. CDR1 is SGHRS and CDR2 is YFSETQ in the germline V gene. Full variable domain (rest looked up from reference TRBV5-1 and TRBJ1-1): KAGVTQTPRYLIKTRGQQVTLSCSPISGHRSVSWYQQTPGQGLQFLFEYFSETQRNKGNFPGRFSGRQFSNSRSEMNVSTLELGDSALYLCASSLDSWNTEAFFGQGTRLTVV.

J is TRBJ2-2 and V is TRBV5-1; 8 bases line up with TRBD2. CDR3 size: 20 residues. Germline-derived CDR1 and CDR2 are SGHRS and YFSETQ. V lost 1 base and J lost 3; bases outside the gene matches: 17. CDR3 protein: CASSLMRGSIAGLDTGELFF. CDR3 in DNA: TGCGCCAGCAGCTTGATGAGGGGATCCATAGCGGGATTGGACACCGGGGAGCTGTTTTTT.

The chain carries TRBV2 and TRBJ1-2; D is possibly TRBD1 (5 bases). The CDR3 loop spans 11 amino acids. Germline lookup yields CDR1 SNHLY and CDR2 FYNNEI. Between the trimmed V and J ends, which lost 11 bases and 6 bases, there was a span of 13 bases. Here the CDR3 DNA reads TGTGCCGTAGAGGTAGGGGATGGCTACACCTTC. Residues: CAVEVGDGYTF.

This chain joins TRBV6-4 and TRBJ2-2, with 12 bases that match TRBD1. Germline trimming cut 0 bases from V and 7 bases from J; bases unmatched to any gene: 3. The CDR3 covers 16 residues. Germline assignment: CDR1 MRHNA and CDR2 SNTAGT. DNA for the CDR3: TGTGCCAGCAGTGACTCGGGACAGGGGGCCGGCGGGGAGCTGTTTTTT. Its translation: CASSDSGQGAGGELFF.

The chain is built from TRBV15 and TRBJ1-1, with D hard to call. The CDR3 totals 14 residues. The ends were cut back, 4 bases at V and 1 base at J, with 10 bases in the middle. Germline V lookup: CDR1 LNHNV, CDR2 YYDKDF (reference sequence). CDR3 in DNA: TGTGCCACCAGCACATACTCAGGGAACACTGAAGCTTTCTTT. Amino acid sequence: CATSTYSGNTEAFF. The entire variable domain, with the rest obtained from reference TRBV15 and TRBJ1-1, is as follows: DAMVIQNPRYQVTQFGKPVTLSCSQTLNHNVMYWYQQKSSQAPKLLFHYYDKDFNNEADTPDNFQSRRPNTSFCFLDIRSPGLGDTAMYLCATSTYSGNTEAFFGQGTRLTVV.

The chain joins TRBV5-4 to TRBJ2-1; no reliable D call. V lost 0 bases to trimming and J lost 9 bases, with 7 bases between them. The germline V gene encodes CDR1 SGHNT and CDR2 YYREEE (reference sequence). The CDR3 is 12 amino acids. The CDR3 sequence is CASSLGLTEQFF. In DNA form, the CDR3 reads TGTGCCAGCAGCTTGGGGCTCACTGAGCAGTTCTTC.

The chain carries TRBV5-1 and TRBJ1-1, with TRBD1 identical over 8 bases. CDR3 size: 16 residues. V lost 2 bases, J lost 0 bases, and 6 bases stayed unmatched. Germline loops: CDR1 SGHRS, CDR2 YFSETQ. The CDR3 sequence: CASSFPGGSMNTEAFF. CDR3 sequence (DNA): TGCGCCAGCAGCTTCCCAGGGGGCTCAATGAACACTGAAGCTTTCTTT.